This entry features one T cell receptor (beta chain) sequence. The entry originates in a study of neoadjuvant anti-PD-1 for oral cavity cancer. Documented time point: after neoadjuvant nivolumab, at surgical resection. These newly diagnosed stage II-IVA oral cavity squamous cell carcinoma patients had no prior systemic or radiation treatment. Some clones are missing from TCRdb's copy, which holds only in-frame ones; the method was immunoSEQ multiplex PCR. The table records around 35,000 clones, around 40% of them present only once. CDR3 length equals 13 residues. Germline V gene lookup returns CDR1 SGHVS and CDR2 FQNEAQ. V shed 7 bases and J shed 5 bases, with 14 bases lying between them.

The clonotype originates from a person aged 35-80 years with oral cavity squamous cell carcinoma. The sequencing used tumor tissue, collected after nivolumab (anti-PD-1) treatment. This chain links TRBV7-8 with TRBJ1-1; D uncertain. DNA of the CDR3: TGTGCCAGCAACCCCAGAGGAGGAACTGAAGCTTTCTTT. Residues: CASNPRGGTEAFF.